These 8 T cell receptor beta chains came from one sample sequenced in a study of cytomegalovirus exposure and HLA in healthy donors. The PCR was carried out with 60 Vbeta primers and 13 Jbeta primers. Profiling relied on immunoSEQ multiplex PCR, and the TCRdb table lists in-frame clones only, not all of them. The sample holds around 220,000 clones, 65% to 90% seen once. Material: PBMCs. The source of these receptors is a girl between 10 and 17 years old in good health and CMV-seronegative.

The V gene is TRBV5-6, the J gene TRBJ2-5, with 10 bases lining up with TRBD2. The germline V gene has CDR1 SGHDT and CDR2 YYEEEE. Trimming removed 0 bases from V and 5 bases from J; junction bases left unmatched: 7. This CDR3 comprises 16 residues. CDR3: CASSLGSGRAGETQYF. CDR3 sequence (DNA): TGTGCCAGCAGCTTGGGCAGCGGGAGGGCAGGGGAGACCCAGTACTTC.

The chain carries TRBV5-1 and TRBJ2-7, with D possibly matching TRBD1 (5 bases). Germline CDR1 reads SGHRS; CDR2 reads YFSETQ. The CDR3 has 13 residues. V lost 0 bases, J lost 4 bases, and 8 bases lay in between. The CDR3 spells CASSLGGRYEQYF. The CDR3 DNA reads TGCGCCAGCAGCTTGGGGGGCAGGTACGAGCAGTACTTC.

This clone was detected a few times. The chain has TRBV11-2 and TRBJ1-3; D possibly corresponds to TRBD1 (5 bases). Trimming removed 5 bases at V and 1 base at J, with 15 bases between. The CDR3 loop spans 16 amino acids. Germline CDR1 is SGHAT and CDR2 is FQNNGV. In DNA form, the CDR3 reads TGTGCCAGCAGCCCTTTGCCAGGGCGTTCTGGAAACACCATATATTTT. Its protein product is CASSPLPGRSGNTIYF.

This rearrangement joins TRBV7-2 to TRBJ2-5; 12 bases fit TRBD2. The CDR3 length is 15 residues. J gave up 5 bases and V 7 bases, and 8 bases lay outside the gene matches. CDR1 SGHTA and CDR2 FQGNSA come from the germline V gene. This CDR3 is CASTSSGGARETQYF. CDR3 nucleotide sequence: TGTGCCAGCACCTCTAGCGGGGGGGCTCGGGAGACCCAGTACTTC.

The chain uses TRBV27 and TRBJ2-7, with a possible D match to TRBD2 (6 bases). CDR3 length: 12 amino acids. Trimming stripped 5 bases from V and 8 bases from J, with 13 bases between. Germline assignment: CDR1 MNHEY and CDR2 SMNVEV (reference sequence). CDR3 residues: CASSATSTQQYF. CDR3 sequence (DNA): TGTGCCAGCAGTGCGACTAGTACCCAGCAGTACTTC.

V usage is TRBV27 and J usage is TRBJ1-2; 7 bases match TRBD1. CDR3 length: 14 amino acids. In germline, CDR1 is MNHEY, CDR2 SMNVEV (reference sequence). The junction had 6 bases not matched to a gene; V was cut back by 0 bases and J by 8 bases. CDR3 protein: CASSLSTGFGGYTF. The CDR3, as DNA: TGTGCCAGCAGTTTATCGACAGGGTTCGGCGGCTACACCTTC.

This clone is a singleton in its sample. V gene TRBV28 combines with J gene TRBJ1-2; the D is unclear. Germline V gene lookup returns CDR1 MDHEN and CDR2 SYDVKM. The length of the CDR3 is 11 residues. V was trimmed by 6 bases and J by 4 bases, leaving 6 bases between them. The CDR3 coding sequence is TGTGCCAGCAGGTACTTCTATGGCTACACCTTC. Amino acids: CASRYFYGYTF.

V gene TRBV4-2 combines with J gene TRBJ1-5; TRBD1 might be the D (6 bases). V gave up 6 bases and J gave up 1 base, with 10 bases separating them. This CDR3 is 14 amino acids long. Germline lookup yields CDR1 LGHNA and CDR2 YNFKEQ. The DNA of the CDR3 is TGTGCCAGCAGTCTCCAGGGGAGCAATCAGCCCCAGCATTTT. Encoded protein: CASSLQGSNQPQHF.